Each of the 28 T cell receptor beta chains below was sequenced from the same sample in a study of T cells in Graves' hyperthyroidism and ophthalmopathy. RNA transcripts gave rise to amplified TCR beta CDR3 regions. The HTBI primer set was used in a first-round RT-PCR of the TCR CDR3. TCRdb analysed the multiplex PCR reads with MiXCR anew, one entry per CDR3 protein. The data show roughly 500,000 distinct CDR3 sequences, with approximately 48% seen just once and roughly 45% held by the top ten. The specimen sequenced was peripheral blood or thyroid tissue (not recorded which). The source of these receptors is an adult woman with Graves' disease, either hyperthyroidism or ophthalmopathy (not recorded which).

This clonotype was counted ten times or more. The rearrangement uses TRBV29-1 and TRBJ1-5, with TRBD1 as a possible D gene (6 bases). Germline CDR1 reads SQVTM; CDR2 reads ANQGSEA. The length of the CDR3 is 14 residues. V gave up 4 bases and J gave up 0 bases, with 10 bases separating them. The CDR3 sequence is CSVVSGDSNQPQHF. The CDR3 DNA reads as TGCAGCGTTGTATCAGGGGATAGCAATCAGCCCCAGCATTTT.

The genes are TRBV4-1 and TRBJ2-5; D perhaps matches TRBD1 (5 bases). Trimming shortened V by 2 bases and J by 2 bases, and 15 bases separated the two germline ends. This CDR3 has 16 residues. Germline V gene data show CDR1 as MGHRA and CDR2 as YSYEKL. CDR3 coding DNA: TGCGCCAGCAGCCAACAGGGCGGTGGGTTACAAGAGACCCAGTACTTC. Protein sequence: CASSQQGGGLQETQYF.

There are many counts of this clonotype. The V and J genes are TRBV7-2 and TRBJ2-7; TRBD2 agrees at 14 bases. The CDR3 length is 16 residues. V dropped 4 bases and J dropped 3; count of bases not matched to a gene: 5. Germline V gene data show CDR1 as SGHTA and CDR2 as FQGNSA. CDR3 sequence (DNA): TGTGCCAGCAGCTCGGGACTAGCGGGAGTATTCTACGAGCAGTACTTC. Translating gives CASSSGLAGVFYEQYF.

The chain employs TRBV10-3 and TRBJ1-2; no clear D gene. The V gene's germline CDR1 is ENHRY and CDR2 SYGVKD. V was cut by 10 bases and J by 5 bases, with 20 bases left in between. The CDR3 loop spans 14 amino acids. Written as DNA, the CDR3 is TGTGCCACCACCGCGGGGAGCGGGGAGTATGGCTACACCTTC. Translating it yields CATTAGSGEYGYTF.

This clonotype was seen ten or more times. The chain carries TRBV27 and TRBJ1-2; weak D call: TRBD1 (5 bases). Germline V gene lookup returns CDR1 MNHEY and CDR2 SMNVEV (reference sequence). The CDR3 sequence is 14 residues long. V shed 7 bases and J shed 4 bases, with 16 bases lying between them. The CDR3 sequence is CASTSGNVGYGYTF. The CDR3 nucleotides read TGTGCCAGCACCTCAGGGAACGTAGGCTATGGCTACACCTTC.

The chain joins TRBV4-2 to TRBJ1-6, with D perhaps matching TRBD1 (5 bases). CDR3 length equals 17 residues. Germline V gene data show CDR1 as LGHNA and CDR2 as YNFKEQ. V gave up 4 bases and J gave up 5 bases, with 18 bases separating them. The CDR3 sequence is CASSPNLGDRNNSPLHF. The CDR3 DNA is TGTGCCAGCAGCCCTAATTTAGGGGATAGGAATAATTCACCCCTCCACTTT.

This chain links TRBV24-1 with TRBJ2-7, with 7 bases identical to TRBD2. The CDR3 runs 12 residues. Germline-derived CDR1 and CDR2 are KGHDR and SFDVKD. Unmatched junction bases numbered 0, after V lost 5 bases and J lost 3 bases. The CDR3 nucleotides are TGTGCCACCAGTGGGGAGGGCTACGAGCAGTACTTC. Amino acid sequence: CATSGEGYEQYF.

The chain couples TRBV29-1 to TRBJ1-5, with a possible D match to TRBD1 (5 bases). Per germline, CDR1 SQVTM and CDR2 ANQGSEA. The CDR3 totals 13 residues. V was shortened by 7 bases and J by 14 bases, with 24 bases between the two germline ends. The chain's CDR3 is CSGAAGTGRSEHF. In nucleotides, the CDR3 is TGCAGCGGTGCCGCCGGGACGGGGAGGTCCGAGCATTTT.

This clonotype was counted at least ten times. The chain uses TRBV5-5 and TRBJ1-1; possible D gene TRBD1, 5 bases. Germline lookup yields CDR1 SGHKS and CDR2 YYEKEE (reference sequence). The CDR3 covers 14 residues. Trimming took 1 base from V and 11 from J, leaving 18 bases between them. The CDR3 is CASSLFRDDRRAFF. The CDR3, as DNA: TGTGCCAGCAGCTTGTTCAGGGATGACCGGCGCGCTTTCTTT.

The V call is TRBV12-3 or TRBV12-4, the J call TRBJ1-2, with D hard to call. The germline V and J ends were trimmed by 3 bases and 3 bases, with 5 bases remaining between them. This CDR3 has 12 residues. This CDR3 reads CASSFLDYGYTF. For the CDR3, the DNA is TGTGCCAGCAGTTTTCTAGACTATGGCTACACCTTC.

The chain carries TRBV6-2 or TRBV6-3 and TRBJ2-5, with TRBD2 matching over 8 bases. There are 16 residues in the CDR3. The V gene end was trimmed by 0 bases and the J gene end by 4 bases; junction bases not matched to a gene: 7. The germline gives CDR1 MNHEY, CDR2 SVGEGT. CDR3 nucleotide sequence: TGTGCCAGCAGTTACTCTGGCGGGGGGAATCCAGAGACCCAGTACTTC. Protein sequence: CASSYSGGGNPETQYF.

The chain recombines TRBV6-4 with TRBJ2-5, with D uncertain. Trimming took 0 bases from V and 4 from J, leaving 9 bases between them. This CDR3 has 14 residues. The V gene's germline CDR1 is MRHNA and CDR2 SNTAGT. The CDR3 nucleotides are TGTGCCAGCAGTGACTCAGGGTCCCCAGAGACCCAGTACTTC. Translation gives CASSDSGSPETQYF.

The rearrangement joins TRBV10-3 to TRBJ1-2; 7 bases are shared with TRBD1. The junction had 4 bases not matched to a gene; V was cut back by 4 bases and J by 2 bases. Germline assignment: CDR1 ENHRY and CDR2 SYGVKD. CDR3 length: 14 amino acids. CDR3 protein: CAISGEQGNYGYTF. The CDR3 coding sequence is TGTGCCATCAGTGGAGAACAGGGGAACTATGGCTACACCTTC.

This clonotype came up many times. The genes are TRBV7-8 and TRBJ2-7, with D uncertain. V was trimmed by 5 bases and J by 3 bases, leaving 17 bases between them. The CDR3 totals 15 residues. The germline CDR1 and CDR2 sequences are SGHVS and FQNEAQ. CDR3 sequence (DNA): TGTGCCAGCAGCCCCGGAGTTGGTTCAGGCTACGAGCAGTACTTC. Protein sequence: CASSPGVGSGYEQYF.

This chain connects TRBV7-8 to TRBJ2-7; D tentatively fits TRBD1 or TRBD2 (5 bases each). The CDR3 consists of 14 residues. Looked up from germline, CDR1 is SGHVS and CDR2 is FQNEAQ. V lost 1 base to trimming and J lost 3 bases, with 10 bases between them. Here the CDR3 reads CASSLGGRDYEQYF. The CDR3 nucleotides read TGTGCCAGCAGCTTAGGGGGGAGAGACTACGAGCAGTACTTC.

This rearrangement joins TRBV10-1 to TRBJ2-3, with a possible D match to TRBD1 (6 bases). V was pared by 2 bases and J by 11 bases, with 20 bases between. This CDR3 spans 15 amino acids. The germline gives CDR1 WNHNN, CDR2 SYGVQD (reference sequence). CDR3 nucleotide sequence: TGCGCCAGCAGTGAGCGGTCTAGGTGGGACAATGAGCAGTATTTT. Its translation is CASSERSRWDNEQYF.

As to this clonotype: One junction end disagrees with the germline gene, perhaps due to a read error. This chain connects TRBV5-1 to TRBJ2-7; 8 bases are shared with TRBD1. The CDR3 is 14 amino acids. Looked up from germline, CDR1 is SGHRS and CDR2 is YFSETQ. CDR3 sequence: CASSKTGVPHEQYF. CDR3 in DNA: TGTGCCAGCAGCAAGACAGGGGTCCCCCACGAGCAGTACTTC.

The CDR3 nucleotides are TGCAGTGCTAGTGGCAGGGATGGCTACACCTTC. Amino acid sequence: CSASGRDGYTF. The J gene is TRBJ1-2, the V gene TRBV20-1, with D perhaps TRBD1 (5 bases). Germline assignment: CDR1 DFQATT and CDR2 SNEGSKA (reference sequence). V lost 3 bases to trimming and J lost 6 bases, with 8 bases between them. This CDR3 has 11 residues.

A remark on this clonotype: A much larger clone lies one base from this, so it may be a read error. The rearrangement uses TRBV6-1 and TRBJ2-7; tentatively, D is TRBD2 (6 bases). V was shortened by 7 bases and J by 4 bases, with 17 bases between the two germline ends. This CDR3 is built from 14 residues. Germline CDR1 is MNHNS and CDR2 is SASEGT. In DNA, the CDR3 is TGTGCCAGCACCGCGAGCGGGCGGATGTACGAGCAGTACTTC. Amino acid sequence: CASTASGRMYEQYF.

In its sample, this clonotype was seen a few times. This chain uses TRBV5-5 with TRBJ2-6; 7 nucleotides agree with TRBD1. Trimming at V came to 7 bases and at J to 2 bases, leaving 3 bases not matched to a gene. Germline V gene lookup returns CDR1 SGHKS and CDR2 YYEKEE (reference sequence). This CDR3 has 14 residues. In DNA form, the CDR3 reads TGTGCCAGCGAGACAGGGACTGGGGCCAACGTCCTGACTTTC. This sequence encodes CASETGTGANVLTF.

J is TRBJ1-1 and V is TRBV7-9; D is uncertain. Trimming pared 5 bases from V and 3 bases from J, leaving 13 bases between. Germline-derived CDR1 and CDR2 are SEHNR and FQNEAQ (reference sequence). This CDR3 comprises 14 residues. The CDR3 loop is CASSQDHRYTEAFF. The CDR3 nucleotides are TGTGCCAGCAGCCAAGATCATCGATACACTGAAGCTTTCTTT.

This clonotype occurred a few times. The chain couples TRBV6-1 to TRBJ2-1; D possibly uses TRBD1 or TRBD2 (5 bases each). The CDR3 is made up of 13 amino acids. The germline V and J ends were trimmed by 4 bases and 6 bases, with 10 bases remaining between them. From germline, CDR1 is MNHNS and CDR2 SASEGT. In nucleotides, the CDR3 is TGTGCCAGCAGTGGTGGGACGACCAATGAGCAGTTCTTC. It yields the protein CASSGGTTNEQFF.

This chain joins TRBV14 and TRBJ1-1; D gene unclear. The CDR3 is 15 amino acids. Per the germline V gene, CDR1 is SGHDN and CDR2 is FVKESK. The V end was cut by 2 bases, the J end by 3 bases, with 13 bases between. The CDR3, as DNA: TGTGCCAGCAGCCAACTTGGGCGGCGGGACACTGAAGCTTTCTTT. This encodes CASSQLGRRDTEAFF.

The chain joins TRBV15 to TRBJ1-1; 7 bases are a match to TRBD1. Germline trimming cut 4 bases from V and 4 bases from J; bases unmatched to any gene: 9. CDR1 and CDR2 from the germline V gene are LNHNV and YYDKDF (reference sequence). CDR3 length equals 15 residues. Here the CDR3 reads CATSTETGSITEAFF. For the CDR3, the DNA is TGTGCCACCAGCACCGAGACAGGGTCAATCACTGAAGCTTTCTTT.

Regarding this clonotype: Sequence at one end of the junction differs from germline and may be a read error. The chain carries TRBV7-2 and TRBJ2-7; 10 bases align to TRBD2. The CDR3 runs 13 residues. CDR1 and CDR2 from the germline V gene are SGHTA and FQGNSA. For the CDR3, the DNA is TGTGCCAGCAGCTTACCTAGCGGGAGCCGGTGGCACTTC. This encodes CASSLPSGSRWHF.

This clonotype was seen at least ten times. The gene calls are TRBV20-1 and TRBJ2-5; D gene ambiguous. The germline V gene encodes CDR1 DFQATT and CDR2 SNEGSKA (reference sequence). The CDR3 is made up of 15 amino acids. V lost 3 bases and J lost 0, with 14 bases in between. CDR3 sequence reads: CSARRVSGDQETQYF. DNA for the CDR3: TGCAGTGCTAGGCGTGTTTCCGGCGACCAAGAGACCCAGTACTTC.

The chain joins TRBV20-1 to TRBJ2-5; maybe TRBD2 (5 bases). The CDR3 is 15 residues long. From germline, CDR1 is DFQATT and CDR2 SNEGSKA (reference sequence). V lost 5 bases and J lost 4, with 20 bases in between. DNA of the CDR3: TGCAGTGCTCAGGATTCACAACGGGGTGGAGAGACCCAGTACTTC. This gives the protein CSAQDSQRGGETQYF.

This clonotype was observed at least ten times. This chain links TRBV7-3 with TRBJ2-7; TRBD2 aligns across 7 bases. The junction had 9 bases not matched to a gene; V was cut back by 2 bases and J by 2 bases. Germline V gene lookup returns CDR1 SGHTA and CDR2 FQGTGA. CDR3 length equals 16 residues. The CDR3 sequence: CASSLRAGASTYEQYF. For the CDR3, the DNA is TGTGCCAGCAGCTTACGTGCGGGAGCTAGCACCTACGAGCAGTACTTC.